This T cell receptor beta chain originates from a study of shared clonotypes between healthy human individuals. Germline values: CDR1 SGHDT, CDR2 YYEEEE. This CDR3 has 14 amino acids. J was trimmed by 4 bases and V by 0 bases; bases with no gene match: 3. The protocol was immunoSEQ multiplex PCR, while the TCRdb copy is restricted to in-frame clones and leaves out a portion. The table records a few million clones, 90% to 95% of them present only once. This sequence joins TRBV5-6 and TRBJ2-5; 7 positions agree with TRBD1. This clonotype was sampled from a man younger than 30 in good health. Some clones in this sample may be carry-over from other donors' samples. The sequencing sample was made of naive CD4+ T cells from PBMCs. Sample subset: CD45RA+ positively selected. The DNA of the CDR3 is TGTGCCAGCAGCTTGGGACAGGGTCCAGAGACCCAGTACTTC. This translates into CASSLGQGPETQYF.